This TCR beta chain originates from a study of shared clonotypes between healthy human individuals. Study-wide points: It was expected that sequencing depth would affect clonotype sharing among donors.

Every one of the donors was a Caucasian adult that lived in Nashville, Tennessee. CDR1 is GTSNPN, CDR2 SVGIG, per germline (reference sequence). Trimming left V 5 bases short and J 2 bases short, with 13 bases between. CDR3 length equals 14 residues. Genomic DNA per cell subset filled all wells of several immunoSEQ plates. PCR replicates from unsorted PBMC used approximately 0.3 ug DNA, and this amount was roughly 32,000 T cell genomes. Measured with immunoSEQ multiplex PCR; TCRdb has only the in-frame clones, and not every one. Of about half a million clones listed, approximately 79% are singletons. In this sample, this clone turned up once. As yet, its antigen is unknown.

The specimen was PBMCs. The sequence derives from a woman between 40 and 50 years old in good health. Some clones in this sample may be carry-over from other donors' samples. The chain joins TRBV30 to TRBJ1-3, with D possibly matching TRBD1 (5 bases). CDR3 region: CAWRTGRTGNTIYF. The CDR3 DNA follows: TGTGCCTGGCGAACAGGTCGAACTGGAAACACCATATATTTT.